These 27 T cell receptor beta chains share one sample of origin, sequenced in a study of a mutant IDH1 vaccine in newly diagnosed glioma. This table comes from immunoSEQ multiplex PCR, and its TCRdb copy is limited to in-frame clones, with some not included. This table holds about 15,000 clones, 85% to 90% found once. Time point described: baseline, week 1 (first vaccination visit). Described treatment: pre-vaccination baseline after standard-of-care therapy. The specimen was PBMCs, collected from a glioma patient treated with radiotherapy, temozolomide or both. These receptors were collected from a woman in her forties with glioma. Some clones in this sample may be carry-over from other donors' samples.

This rearrangement joins TRBV11-2 to TRBJ2-5, with 12 positions matching TRBD2. Germline CDR1 SGHAT, CDR2 FQNNGV. The CDR3 is made up of 15 amino acids. V was pared by 5 bases and J by 5 bases, with 6 bases of the junction left unmatched. CDR3 amino acids: CASSLRLAGGETQYF. For the CDR3, the DNA is TGTGCCAGCAGCCTCAGGCTAGCGGGAGGGGAGACCCAGTACTTC.

This clone was observed once. The chain recombines TRBV5-1 with TRBJ2-3, with 7 nucleotides matching TRBD2. The junction had 3 bases not matched to a gene; V was cut back by 1 base and J by 4 bases. The V gene's germline CDR1 is SGHRS and CDR2 YFSETQ. The CDR3 has 14 residues. CDR3 sequence: CASSLTGGPDTQYF. CDR3 nucleotide sequence: TGCGCCAGCAGCTTGACGGGGGGACCAGATACGCAGTATTTT.

The CDR3 reads CASTSRPTGVSYEQYF. The CDR3 nucleotides read TGTGCCAGCACTTCTAGGCCCACAGGAGTATCCTACGAGCAGTACTTC. The chain links TRBV5-5 to TRBJ2-7; tentative D call: TRBD1 (5 bases). The germline V and J ends were trimmed by 6 bases and 1 base, with 20 bases remaining between them. This CDR3 region has 16 residues. The germline V gene has CDR1 SGHKS and CDR2 YYEKEE (reference sequence).

V is TRBV30 and J is TRBJ1-5; 8 bases agree with TRBD1. Germline CDR1 and CDR2: GTSNPN and SVGIG (reference sequence). Trimming at V came to 1 base and at J to 7 bases, leaving 6 bases not matched to a gene. The CDR3 runs 14 residues. CDR3 sequence reads: CAWSADRGWQPQHF. In DNA, the CDR3 is TGTGCCTGGAGTGCCGACAGGGGCTGGCAGCCCCAGCATTTT.

The genes are TRBV7-3 and TRBJ2-3; D remains unclear. CDR3 size: 15 residues. Trimming left V 5 bases short and J 3 bases short, with 15 bases between. The V gene's germline CDR1 is SGHTA and CDR2 FQGTGA. The CDR3 DNA follows: TGTGCCAGCAGCCCCCAAGGCTGGTATACAGATACGCAGTATTTT. Its translation is CASSPQGWYTDTQYF.

CDR3 nucleotides: TGCGCCAGCAGATTGTCCCTCTCTGGGGCCAACGTCCTGACTTTC. Amino acids: CASRLSLSGANVLTF. The genes are TRBV5-1 and TRBJ2-6, with no clear D. This CDR3 is 15 amino acids long. The V gene's germline CDR1 is SGHRS and CDR2 YFSETQ. With 5 bases removed from V and 0 bases from J, the gap between germline ends came to 9 bases.

This clone was observed a single time. The chain couples TRBV28 to TRBJ1-5, with no clear D. CDR1 and CDR2 (germline): MDHEN, SYDVKM. V was clipped by 8 bases and J by 3 bases, with 5 bases between them. The CDR3 runs 11 residues. The CDR3 reads CASSANQPQHF. CDR3 nucleotides: TGTGCCAGCTCAGCCAATCAGCCCCAGCATTTT.

The J gene is TRBJ1-1, the V gene TRBV6-1, with 7 bases lining up with TRBD1. V trimming: 4 bases; J trimming: 3 bases; junction bases outside the gene matches: 8. The CDR3 extends over 15 amino acids. Germline V gene lookup returns CDR1 MNHNS and CDR2 SASEGT. In DNA form, the CDR3 reads TGTGCCAGCAGTGCTAGGGGGCAGTGGGACACTGAAGCTTTCTTT. As protein: CASSARGQWDTEAFF.

The CDR3 DNA follows: TGCGCCAGCAGGGACCCGGGACCAGCGAACACCGGGGAGCTGTTTTTT. Translating gives CASRDPGPANTGELFF. The chain carries TRBV10-2 and TRBJ2-2; D is tentatively TRBD1 or TRBD2 (5 bases each). In germline, CDR1 is WSHSY, CDR2 SAAADI. V was cut by 6 bases and J by 0 bases, with 14 bases left in between. The CDR3 has 16 amino acids.

The chain links TRBV5-1 to TRBJ1-2; a weak D match, TRBD1 (5 bases). The ends were cut back, 0 bases at V and 4 bases at J, with 16 bases in the middle. Germline-derived CDR1 and CDR2 are SGHRS and YFSETQ. The CDR3 is 16 amino acids. The chain's CDR3 is CASSLAGAGRSYGYTF. The CDR3 nucleotides are TGCGCCAGCAGCTTGGCCGGGGCAGGGAGAAGCTATGGCTACACCTTC.

There are a few counts of this clone. This chain joins TRBV2 and TRBJ2-2; no reliable D call. Germline CDR1 and CDR2: SNHLY and FYNNEI. V shed 6 bases and J shed 5 bases, with 10 bases lying between them. CDR3 size: 13 residues. CDR3 DNA sequence: TGTGCCAGCAGCCGCACAGAGACCGGGGAGCTGTTTTTT. Translating it yields CASSRTETGELFF. Based on the CDR3 plus reference TRBV2 and TRBJ2-2, the full variable domain is EPEVTQTPSHQVTQMGQEVILRCVPISNHLYFYWYRQILGQKVEFLVSFYNNEISEKSEIFDDQFSVERPDGSNFTLKIRSTKLEDSAMYFCASSRTETGELFFGEGSRLTVL.

This clone is a singleton in its sample. The chain recombines TRBV30 with TRBJ2-6; D remains unclear. Germline loops: CDR1 GTSNPN, CDR2 SVGIG (reference sequence). The CDR3 is 12 residues long. V shed 4 bases and J shed 2 bases, with 3 bases lying between them. CDR3 amino acids: CAWTPGANVLTF. DNA of the CDR3: TGTGCCTGGACCCCTGGGGCCAACGTCCTGACTTTC.

The V and J genes are TRBV19 and TRBJ1-2; D ambiguous. V was trimmed by 3 bases and J by 0 bases, leaving 14 bases between them. Germline CDR1 and CDR2: LNHDA and SQIVND (reference sequence). This CDR3 has 16 residues. The CDR3 bases are TGTGCCAGTAGTATTGATCCGGACGATTCTAACTATGGCTACACCTTC. It translates to CASSIDPDDSNYGYTF.

This clone has just a few counts. The V and J genes are TRBV7-9 and TRBJ1-1, with a possible D match to TRBD1 (5 bases). V was trimmed by 1 base and J by 8 bases, leaving 14 bases between them. CDR1 and CDR2 from the germline V gene are SEHNR and FQNEAQ (reference sequence). This CDR3 region has 14 residues. The CDR3 reads CASSLGMEGPEAFF. CDR3 DNA: TGTGCCAGCAGCTTAGGTATGGAGGGACCCGAAGCTTTCTTT.

This chain uses TRBV29-1 with TRBJ2-7; D is undetermined. The CDR3 is made up of 12 amino acids. The germline V and J ends were trimmed by 0 bases and 3 bases, with 6 bases remaining between them. Germline V gene lookup returns CDR1 SQVTM and CDR2 ANQGSEA. CDR3 nucleotides: TGCAGCGTTGAAGACGGTTACTACGAGCAGTACTTC. Its protein product is CSVEDGYYEQYF.

The CDR3 DNA follows: TGTGCCAGGGCGGGGGGCCCCACCGCCGAGCAGTACTTC. It encodes CARAGGPTAEQYF. The rearrangement uses TRBV2 and TRBJ2-7; 8 bases line up with TRBD2. The germline V gene encodes CDR1 SNHLY and CDR2 FYNNEI. V lost 9 bases, J lost 6 bases, and 10 bases stayed unmatched. The CDR3 spans 13 residues.

This sequence joins TRBV27 and TRBJ2-1; 12 nucleotides match TRBD2. The CDR3 loop spans 15 amino acids. Germline V gene sequence: CDR1 MNHEY, CDR2 SMNVEV (reference sequence). The J segment lost 8 bases and the V segment lost 2 bases, leaving 4 bases of the junction unmatched. In DNA form, the CDR3 reads TGTGCCAGCAGTTTACTAGCGGGAGGGAGGGATGAGCAGTTCTTC. Its translation: CASSLLAGGRDEQFF.

J is TRBJ2-7 and V is TRBV2; 7 bases line up with TRBD2. V was pared by 7 bases and J by 3 bases, with 6 bases of the junction left unmatched. This CDR3 has 13 residues. CDR1 is SNHLY, CDR2 FYNNEI, per germline. The CDR3 sequence: CASMKTSFYEQYF. In nucleotides, the CDR3 is TGTGCCAGCATGAAGACTAGCTTCTACGAGCAGTACTTC.

The V and J genes are TRBV6-6 and TRBJ1-1; D is ambiguous. This CDR3 comprises 13 residues. The V end lost 6 bases, the J end lost 1 base, and 9 bases lay between the germline ends. Germline V gives CDR1 MNHNY, CDR2 SVGAGI (reference sequence). The CDR3 spells CASSTGRNTEAFF. CDR3 bases: TGTGCCAGCAGCACGGGCAGGAACACTGAAGCTTTCTTT.

This sequence joins TRBV5-1 and TRBJ1-2; D gene uncertain. Germline lookup yields CDR1 SGHRS and CDR2 YFSETQ. The CDR3 covers 15 residues. With 2 bases removed from V and 8 bases from J, the gap between germline ends came to 19 bases. The CDR3 region has the DNA TGCGCCAGCAGCTTAAGAGGACCCCAATTGGAGGGCTACACCTTC. It is translated as CASSLRGPQLEGYTF. Looking up the rest from reference TRBV5-1 and TRBJ1-2 gives the full variable domain: KAGVTQTPRYLIKTRGQQVTLSCSPISGHRSVSWYQQTPGQGLQFLFEYFSETQRNKGNFPGRFSGRQFSNSRSEMNVSTLELGDSALYLCASSLRGPQLEGYTFGSGTRLTVV.

This clone was recorded a few times. The chain is built from TRBV29-1 and TRBJ2-2; 7 nucleotides align to TRBD1. The germline gives CDR1 SQVTM, CDR2 ANQGSEA. V dropped 6 bases and J dropped 2; count of bases not matched to a gene: 3. This CDR3 has 13 amino acids. The CDR3 DNA reads TGCAGCGTCCGGGACAGCAACACCGGGGAGCTGTTTTTT. Amino acid sequence: CSVRDSNTGELFF.

The genes are TRBV6-1 and TRBJ2-1, with 7 nucleotides matching TRBD1. Germline V lookup: CDR1 MNHNS, CDR2 SASEGT. V lost 3 bases and J lost 9; bases outside the gene matches: 14. The CDR3 spans 16 residues. CDR3 protein: CASSEELGTALGEQFF. The CDR3 DNA reads TGTGCCAGCAGTGAGGAGTTGGGGACAGCTTTGGGTGAGCAGTTCTTC.

J is TRBJ2-7 and V is TRBV5-1, with D tentatively TRBD2 (6 bases). V lost 2 bases and J lost 6, with 6 bases in between. Germline V gene lookup returns CDR1 SGHRS and CDR2 YFSETQ. This CDR3 is built from 11 residues. This chain's CDR3 is CASSFGGEQYF. CDR3 sequence (DNA): TGCGCCAGCAGCTTCGGGGGCGAGCAGTACTTC.

J is TRBJ2-3 and V is TRBV6-1; 16 bases map to TRBD2. The ends lost 9 bases at V and 8 bases at J; junction bases unmatched: 8. This CDR3 is 15 amino acids long. Germline V gene lookup returns CDR1 MNHNS and CDR2 SASEGT. CDR3 region: CASTGLAGGIGTQYF. The CDR3 DNA reads TGTGCCAGTACGGGACTAGCGGGAGGGATTGGTACGCAGTATTTT.

The rearrangement links TRBV6-1 to TRBJ1-2; 7 nucleotides align to TRBD1. The CDR3 covers 12 residues. CDR1 and CDR2 (germline): MNHNS, SASEGT. Trimming at V came to 9 bases and at J to 2 bases, leaving 3 bases not matched to a gene. The CDR3 coding sequence is TGTGCCAGTACAGGGGTCAACTATGGCTACACCTTC. Protein product: CASTGVNYGYTF.

V gene TRBV5-8 combines with J gene TRBJ1-3; D is possibly TRBD1 (6 bases). Looked up from germline, CDR1 is SGHTS and CDR2 is YDEGEE. V was shortened by 2 bases and J by 6 bases, with 15 bases between the two germline ends. CDR3 length equals 15 residues. CDR3 DNA: TGTGCCAGCAGCTTATTGCTTTCGGGGGCAAACACCATATATTTT. It yields the protein CASSLLLSGANTIYF. The whole variable domain, filled in from reference TRBV5-8 and TRBJ1-3, reads EAGVTQSPTHLIKTRGQQATLRCSPISGHTSVYWYQQALGLGLQFLLWYDEGEERNRGNFPPRFSGRQFPNYSSELNVNALELEDSALYLCASSLLLSGANTIYFGEGSWLTVV.

The chain is built from TRBV6-4 and TRBJ1-5; no reliable D call. V lost 2 bases and J 7 bases, leaving 9 bases between the germline ends. The CDR3 has 13 amino acids. Germline CDR1 MRHNA, CDR2 SNTAGT. For the CDR3, the DNA is TGTGCCAGCAGTGACAGGGCCAACCAGCCCCAGCATTTT. It yields the protein CASSDRANQPQHF.